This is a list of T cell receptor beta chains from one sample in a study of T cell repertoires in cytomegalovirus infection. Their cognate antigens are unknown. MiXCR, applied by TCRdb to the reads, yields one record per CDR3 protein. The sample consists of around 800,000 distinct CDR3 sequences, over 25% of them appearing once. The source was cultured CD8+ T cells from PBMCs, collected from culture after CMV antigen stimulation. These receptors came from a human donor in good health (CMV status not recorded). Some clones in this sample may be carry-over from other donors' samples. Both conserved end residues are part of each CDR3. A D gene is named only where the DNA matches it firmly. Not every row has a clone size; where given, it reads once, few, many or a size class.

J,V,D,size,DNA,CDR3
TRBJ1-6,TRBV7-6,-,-,TGTGCACGCGACATCTATTCACCCCTCCACTTT,CARDIYSPLHF
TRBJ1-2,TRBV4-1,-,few,TGCGCCAGCAGCCAAGGAGGGAACGAAGGCTACACCTTC,CASSQGGNEGYTF
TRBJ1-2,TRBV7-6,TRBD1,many,TGTGCCAGCAGCAAGGGACAGGGGGCCTATGGCTACACCTTC,CASSKGQGAYGYTF
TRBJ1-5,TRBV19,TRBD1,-,TGTGCCAGTAGTATGGTAGACAGGGAAAATCAGCCCCAGCATTTT,CASSMVDRENQPQHF
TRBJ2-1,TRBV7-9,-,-,TGTGCCAGCAGTGGATCGGCGGGGTCGATCTACAATGAGCAGTTCTTC,CASSGSAGSIYNEQFF
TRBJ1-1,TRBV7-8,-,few,TGTGCCAGCAGCTGGGAGCAGGGGCTCAGATTGAACACTGAAGCTTTCTTT,CASSWEQGLRLNTEAFF
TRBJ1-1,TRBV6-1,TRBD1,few,TGTGCCAGCAGTCCGGTTAGGGACAGGTTTTATGAAGCTTTCTTT,CASSPVRDRFYEAFF
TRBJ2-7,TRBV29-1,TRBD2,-,TGCAGCGTGGTTACTAGCGGGGGGGTCTACGAGCAGTACTTC,CSVVTSGGVYEQYF
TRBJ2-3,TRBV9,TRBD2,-,TGTGCCAGCAGCGTAGACCCCTGGGAGCGGGGGAGCACAGATACGCAGTATTTT,CASSVDPWERGSTDTQYF
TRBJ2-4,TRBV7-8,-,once,TGTGCCAGCGGTCCCCCCCGGGGTAAAGAGGAAAGCATTCAGTACTTC,CASGPPRGKEESIQYF
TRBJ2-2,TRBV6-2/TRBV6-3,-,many,TGTGCCAGCAGTCCCCTCGGGGGCCCCTACACCGGGGAGCTGTTTTTT,CASSPLGGPYTGELFF
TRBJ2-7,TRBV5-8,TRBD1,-,TGTGCCAGCAGCTTTTGGGACAGGGGTTTCTACGAGCAGTACTTC,CASSFWDRGFYEQYF
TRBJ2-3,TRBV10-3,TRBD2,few,TGTGCCATCAGTGAGTCGGGTCATGTAGCGGGCTCCACAGATACGCAGTATTTT,CAISESGHVAGSTDTQYF
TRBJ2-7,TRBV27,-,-,TGTGCCAGCAGTTTATCTTTTCCGAGGCCCCGGGCCGAGCAGTACTTC,CASSLSFPRPRAEQYF
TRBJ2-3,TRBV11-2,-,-,TGTGCCAGCAGCCTCCAGATAGATACGCAGTATTTT,CASSLQIDTQYF
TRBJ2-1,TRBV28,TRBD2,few,TGTGCCAGCACCTCGACTAGCGGTGGCAATGAGCAGTTCTTC,CASTSTSGGNEQFF
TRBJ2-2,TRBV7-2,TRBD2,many,TGTGCCAGCAGCTTACTCCCGCTAGCGGGGGGGCCAATCGGGGAGCTGTTTTTT,CASSLLPLAGGPIGELFF
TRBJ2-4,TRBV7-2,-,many,TGTGCCAGCACCTCGGGGTTGGGCAAAAACATTCAGTACTTC,CASTSGLGKNIQYF
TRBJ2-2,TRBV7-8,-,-,TGTGCCAGCAGCTACAGGGAGGACACCGGGGAGCTGTTTTTT,CASSYREDTGELFF
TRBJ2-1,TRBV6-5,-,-,TGTGCCAGCAGCTTAACCACTCTAACGTCCTGGAACAATGAGCAGTTCTTC,CASSLTTLTSWNNEQFF
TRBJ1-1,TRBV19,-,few,TGTGCCAGTAGTATAGTGGGCTACACTGAAGCTTTCTTT,CASSIVGYTEAFF
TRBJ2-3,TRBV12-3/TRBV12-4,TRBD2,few,TGTGCCAGCAGTCTGCTAGCGGGGGGGACTCCAGATACGCAGTATTTT,CASSLLAGGTPDTQYF
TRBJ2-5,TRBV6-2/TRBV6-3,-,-,TGTGCCAGCAGTTACTCGCCGGGACCGCTAGACGGGACCCAGTACTTC,CASSYSPGPLDGTQYF
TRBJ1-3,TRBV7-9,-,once,TGTGCCAGCATTAACGAAAACACCATATATTTT,CASINENTIYF
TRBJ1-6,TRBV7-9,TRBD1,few,TGTGCCAGCAGCCCAGACAGGGGTGGTATGCGGGGTTCACCCCTCCACTTT,CASSPDRGGMRGSPLHF
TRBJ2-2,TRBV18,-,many,TGTGCCAGCTCACCACTGGAGAACACCGGGGAGCTGTTTTTT,CASSPLENTGELFF
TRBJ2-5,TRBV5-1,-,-,TGCGCCAGCAGCTTGAGGCAACTGCGGGGCGCCCAAGAGACCCAGTACTTC,CASSLRQLRGAQETQYF
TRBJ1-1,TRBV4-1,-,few,TGCGCCAGCAGCCAGGTACACGACACTGAAGCTTTCTTT,CASSQVHDTEAFF
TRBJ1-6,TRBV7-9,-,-,TGTGCCAGCAGCTTAGGGTTTGCGGGCTCACCCCTCCACTTT,CASSLGFAGSPLHF
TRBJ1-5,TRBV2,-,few,TGTGCCAGCGCAGGAGGGACAACTTACAATCAGCCCCAGCATTTT,CASAGGTTYNQPQHF
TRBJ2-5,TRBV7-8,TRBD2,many,TGTGCCAGCAGCCCCTTGTGGCGGGGGGGAGAGACCCAGTACTTC,CASSPLWRGGETQYF
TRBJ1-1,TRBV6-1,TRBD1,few,TGTGCCAGCAGTGCCCTTGGGACAGGGCCCGTTGAAGCTTTCTTT,CASSALGTGPVEAFF
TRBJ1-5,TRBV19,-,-,TGTGCCAGTAGTATAAGCGGAGCTAACAATCAGCCCCAGCATTTT,CASSISGANNQPQHF
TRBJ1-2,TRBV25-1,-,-,TGTGCCAGCAGTGAGCGGGGAACCTTCTATGGCTACACCTTC,CASSERGTFYGYTF
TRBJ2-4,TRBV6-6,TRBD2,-,TGTGCCAGCAGTACCGGACTAGCGGGGGGGCCGGAGGACATTCAGTACTTC,CASSTGLAGGPEDIQYF
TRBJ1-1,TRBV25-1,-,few,TGTGCCAGCAGTGAATATGATACGGCACGGGGCCGCATTGAAGCTTTCTTT,CASSEYDTARGRIEAFF
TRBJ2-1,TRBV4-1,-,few,TGCGCCAGCAGCCCAGGGATGGAGGGCAATGAGCAGTTCTTC,CASSPGMEGNEQFF
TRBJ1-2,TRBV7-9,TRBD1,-,TGTGCCAGCAGACCACAGGGGGCTAGTGGCTACACCTTC,CASRPQGASGYTF
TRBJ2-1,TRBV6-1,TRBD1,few,TGTGCCAGCAGTCCCCGGGACAGATACTACAATGAGCAGTTCTTC,CASSPRDRYYNEQFF
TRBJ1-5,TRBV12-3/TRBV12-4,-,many,TGTGCCAGCAGTTTAGGGTTCAGGGAGAATCAGCCCCAGCATTTT,CASSLGFRENQPQHF
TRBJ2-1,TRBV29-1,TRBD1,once,TGCAGCGTTTGGACAGGAGGGCAGTTCTTC,CSVWTGGQFF
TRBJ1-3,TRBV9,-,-,TGTGCCAGCAGCGCCACTGGCAGCTCTGGAAACACCATATATTTT,CASSATGSSGNTIYF
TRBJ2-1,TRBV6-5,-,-,TGTGCCAGCAGTTACGAGGAACGGGATGAGCAGTTCTTC,CASSYEERDEQFF
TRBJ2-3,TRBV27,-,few,TGTGCCAGCGGGCGGGTCGCAGATACGCAGTATTTT,CASGRVADTQYF
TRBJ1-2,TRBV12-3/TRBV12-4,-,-,TGTGCCAGCAGCCCGGGCCGGGATGGCTACACCTTC,CASSPGRDGYTF
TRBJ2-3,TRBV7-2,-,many,TGTGCCAGCAGCTCGTCGGACAGCGGGGTCACAGATACGCAGTATTTT,CASSSSDSGVTDTQYF
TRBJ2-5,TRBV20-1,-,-,TGCAGTGCTAGAGCCCCCGGGGCGGGGACAGAGACCCAGTACTTC,CSARAPGAGTETQYF
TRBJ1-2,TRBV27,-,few,TGTGCCAGCAGGGCGGCTAACTATGGCTACACCTTC,CASRAANYGYTF
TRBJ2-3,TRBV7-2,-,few,TGTGCCAGCAGCTTAAGGGAATGGGCAGATACGCAGTATTTT,CASSLREWADTQYF
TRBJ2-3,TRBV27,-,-,TGTGCCAGCAGTTTCCCAGGGCCGCCAGATACGCAGTATTTT,CASSFPGPPDTQYF
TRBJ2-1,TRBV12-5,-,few,TGTGCTACCCTGGGGGGGGCGGTCGCCTACAATGAGCAGTTCTTC,CATLGGAVAYNEQFF
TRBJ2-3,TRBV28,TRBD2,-,TGTGCCAGCAGCCTACCGGGACTAGCGGGGAACCTGCTAAAGGGGTCAGATACGCAGTATTTT,CASSLPGLAGNLLKGSDTQYF
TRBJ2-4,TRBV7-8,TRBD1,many,TGTGCCAGCAGCCCTCGACAGGGTCGGATCAACATTCAGTACTTC,CASSPRQGRINIQYF